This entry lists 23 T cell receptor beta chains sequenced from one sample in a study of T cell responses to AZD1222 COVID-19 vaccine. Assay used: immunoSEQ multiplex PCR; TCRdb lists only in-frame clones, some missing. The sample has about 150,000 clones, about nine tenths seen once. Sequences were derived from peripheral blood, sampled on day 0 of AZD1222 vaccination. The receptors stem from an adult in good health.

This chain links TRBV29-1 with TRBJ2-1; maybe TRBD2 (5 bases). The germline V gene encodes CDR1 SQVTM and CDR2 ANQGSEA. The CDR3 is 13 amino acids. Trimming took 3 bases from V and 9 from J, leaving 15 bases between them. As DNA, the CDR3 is TGCAGCGTTGATCCTAGCAGCTCCAGTGAGCAGTTCTTC. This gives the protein CSVDPSSSSEQFF.

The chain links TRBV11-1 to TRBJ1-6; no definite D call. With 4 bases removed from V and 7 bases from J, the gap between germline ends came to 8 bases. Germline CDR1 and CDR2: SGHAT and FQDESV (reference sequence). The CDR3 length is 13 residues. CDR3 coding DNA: TGTGCCAGCAGCTATCCAGGAAATTCACCCCTCCACTTT. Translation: CASSYPGNSPLHF.

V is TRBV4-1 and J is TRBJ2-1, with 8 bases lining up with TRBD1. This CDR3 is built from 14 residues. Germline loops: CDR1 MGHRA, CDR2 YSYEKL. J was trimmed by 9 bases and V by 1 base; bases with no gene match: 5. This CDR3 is CASSQAGQGFEQFF. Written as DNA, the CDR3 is TGCGCCAGCAGCCAAGCTGGACAGGGATTTGAGCAGTTCTTC.

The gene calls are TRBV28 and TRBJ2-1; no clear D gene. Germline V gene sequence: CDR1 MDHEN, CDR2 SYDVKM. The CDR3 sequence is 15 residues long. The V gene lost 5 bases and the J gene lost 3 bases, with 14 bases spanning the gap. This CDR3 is CASSRVPVNYNEQFF. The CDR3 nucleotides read TGTGCCAGCAGTCGAGTACCAGTCAACTACAATGAGCAGTTCTTC.

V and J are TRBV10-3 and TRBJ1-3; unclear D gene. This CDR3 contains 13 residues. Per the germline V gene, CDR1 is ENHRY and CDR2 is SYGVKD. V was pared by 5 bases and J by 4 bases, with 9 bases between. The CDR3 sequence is CAISFERGNTIYF. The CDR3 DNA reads TGTGCCATCAGTTTCGAGAGAGGAAACACCATATATTTT.

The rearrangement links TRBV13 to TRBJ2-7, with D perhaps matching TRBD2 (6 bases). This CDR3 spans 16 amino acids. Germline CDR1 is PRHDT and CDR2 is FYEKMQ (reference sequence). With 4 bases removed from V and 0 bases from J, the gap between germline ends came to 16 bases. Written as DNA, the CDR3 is TGTGCCAGCAGCTCCCACTTTAGCGGCCGCTCCTACGAGCAGTACTTC. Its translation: CASSSHFSGRSYEQYF.

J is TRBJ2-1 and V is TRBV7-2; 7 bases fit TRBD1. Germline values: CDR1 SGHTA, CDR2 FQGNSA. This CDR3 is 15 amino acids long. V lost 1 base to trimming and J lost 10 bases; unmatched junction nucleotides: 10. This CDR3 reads CASSLGRRGGEEQFF. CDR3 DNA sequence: TGTGCCAGCAGCTTAGGGAGGCGAGGGGGCGAAGAGCAGTTCTTC.

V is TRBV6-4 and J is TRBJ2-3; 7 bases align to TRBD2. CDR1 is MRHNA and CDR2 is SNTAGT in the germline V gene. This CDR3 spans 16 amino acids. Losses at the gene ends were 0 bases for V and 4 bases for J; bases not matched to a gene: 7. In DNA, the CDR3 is TGTGCCAGCAGTGACTCGAGCGGCGGGAGTCCAGATACGCAGTATTTT. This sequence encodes CASSDSSGGSPDTQYF.

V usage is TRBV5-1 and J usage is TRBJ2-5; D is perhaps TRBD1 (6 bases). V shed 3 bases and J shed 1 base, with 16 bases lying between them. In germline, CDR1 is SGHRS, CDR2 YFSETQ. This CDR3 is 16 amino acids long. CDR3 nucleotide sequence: TGCGCCAGCAGCTCAGGAACTTACAGGGTCCAAGAGACCCAGTACTTC. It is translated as CASSSGTYRVQETQYF.

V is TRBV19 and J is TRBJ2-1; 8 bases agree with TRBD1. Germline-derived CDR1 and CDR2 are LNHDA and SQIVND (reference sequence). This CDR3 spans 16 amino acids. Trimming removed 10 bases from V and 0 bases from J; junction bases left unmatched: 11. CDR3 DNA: TGTGCCAAGAGGCCCGGGACAGGTCACTCCTACAATGAGCAGTTCTTC. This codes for CAKRPGTGHSYNEQFF.

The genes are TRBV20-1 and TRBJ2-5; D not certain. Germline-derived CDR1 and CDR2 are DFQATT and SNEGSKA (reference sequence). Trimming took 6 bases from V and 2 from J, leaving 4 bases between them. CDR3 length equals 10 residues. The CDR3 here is CSAEQETQYF. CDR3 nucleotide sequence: TGCAGTGCGGAGCAAGAGACCCAGTACTTC.

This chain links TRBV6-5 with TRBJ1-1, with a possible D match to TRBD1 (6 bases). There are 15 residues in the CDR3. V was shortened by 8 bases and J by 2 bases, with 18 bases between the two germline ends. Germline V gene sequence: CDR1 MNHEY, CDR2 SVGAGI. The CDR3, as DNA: TGTGCCAGCGGTAGGGGGAAGCTGGGCAACACTGAAGCTTTCTTT. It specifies CASGRGKLGNTEAFF.

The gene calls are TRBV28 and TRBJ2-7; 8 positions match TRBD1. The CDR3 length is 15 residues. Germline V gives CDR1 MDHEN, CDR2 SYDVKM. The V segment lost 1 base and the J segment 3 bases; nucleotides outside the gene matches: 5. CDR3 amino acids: CASSLSRGLFYEQYF. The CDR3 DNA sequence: TGTGCCAGCAGTTTATCCAGGGGGCTTTTCTACGAGCAGTACTTC.

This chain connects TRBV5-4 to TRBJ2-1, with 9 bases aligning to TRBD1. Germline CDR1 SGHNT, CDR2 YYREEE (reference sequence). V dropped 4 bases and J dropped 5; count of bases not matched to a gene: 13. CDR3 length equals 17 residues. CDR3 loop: CASSQTKRTGVDNEQFF. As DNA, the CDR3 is TGTGCCAGCAGCCAGACAAAACGGACAGGGGTGGACAATGAGCAGTTCTTC.

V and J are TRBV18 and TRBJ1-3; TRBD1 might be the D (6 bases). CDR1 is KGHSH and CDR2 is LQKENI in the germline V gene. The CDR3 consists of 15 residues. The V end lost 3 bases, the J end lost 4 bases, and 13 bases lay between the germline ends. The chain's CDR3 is CASSPKQGKGNTIYF. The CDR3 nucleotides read TGTGCCAGCTCACCCAAACAGGGCAAAGGAAACACCATATATTTT.

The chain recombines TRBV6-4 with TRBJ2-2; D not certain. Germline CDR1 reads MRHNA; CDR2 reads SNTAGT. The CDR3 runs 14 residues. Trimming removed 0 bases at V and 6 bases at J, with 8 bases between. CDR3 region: CASSDSSVSGELFF. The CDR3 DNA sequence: TGTGCCAGCAGTGACTCGAGCGTTTCCGGGGAGCTGTTTTTT.

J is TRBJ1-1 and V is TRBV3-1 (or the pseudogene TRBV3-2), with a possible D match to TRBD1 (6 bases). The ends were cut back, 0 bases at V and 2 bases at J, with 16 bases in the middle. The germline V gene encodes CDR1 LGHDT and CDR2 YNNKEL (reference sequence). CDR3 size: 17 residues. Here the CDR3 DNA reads TGTGCCAGCAGCCAAGAATTCGTAGGACAGCTTAACACTGAAGCTTTCTTT. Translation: CASSQEFVGQLNTEAFF.

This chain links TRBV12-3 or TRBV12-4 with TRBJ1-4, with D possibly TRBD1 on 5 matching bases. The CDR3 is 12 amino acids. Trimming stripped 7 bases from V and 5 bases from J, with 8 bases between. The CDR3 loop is CASTGGNEKLFF. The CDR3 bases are TGTGCCAGCACGGGGGGGAATGAAAAACTGTTTTTT.

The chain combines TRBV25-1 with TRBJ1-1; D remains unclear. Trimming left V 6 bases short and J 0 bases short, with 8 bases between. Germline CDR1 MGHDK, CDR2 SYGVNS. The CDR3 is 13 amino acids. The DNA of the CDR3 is TGTGCCAGCAGGCACAACATGAACACTGAAGCTTTCTTT. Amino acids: CASRHNMNTEAFF.

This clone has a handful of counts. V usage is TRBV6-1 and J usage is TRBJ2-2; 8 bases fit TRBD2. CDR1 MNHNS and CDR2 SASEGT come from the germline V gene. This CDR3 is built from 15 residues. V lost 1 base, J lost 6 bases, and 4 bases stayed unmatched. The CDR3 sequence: CASSEVSGSAGELFF. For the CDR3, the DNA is TGTGCCAGCAGTGAAGTGAGCGGGAGCGCCGGGGAGCTGTTTTTT.

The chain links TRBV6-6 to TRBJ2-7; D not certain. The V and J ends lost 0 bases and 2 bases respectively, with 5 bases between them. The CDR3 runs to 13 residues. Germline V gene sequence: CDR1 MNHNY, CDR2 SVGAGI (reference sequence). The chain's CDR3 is CASSYSRTYEQYF. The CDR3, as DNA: TGTGCCAGCAGTTACTCCAGGACCTACGAGCAGTACTTC.

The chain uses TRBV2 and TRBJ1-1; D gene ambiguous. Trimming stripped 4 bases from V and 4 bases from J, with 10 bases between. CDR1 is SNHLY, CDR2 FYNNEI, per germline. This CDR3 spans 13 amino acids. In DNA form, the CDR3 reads TGTGCCAGCAGTGCTGAGGGATCCACTGAAGCTTTCTTT. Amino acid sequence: CASSAEGSTEAFF.

CDR3 residues: CASSLTPSLEQYF. CDR3 bases: TGTGCCAGCAGCTTAACCCCCTCCCTCGAGCAGTACTTC. The chain joins TRBV7-3 to TRBJ2-7, with D unclear. CDR3 length equals 13 residues. Germline CDR1 is SGHTA and CDR2 is FQGTGA. Trimming cost V 0 bases and J 6 bases, with 9 bases left between them.